Sequencing of this TCR beta chain was carried out in a study of shared clonotypes between healthy human individuals. Clones were read by immunoSEQ multiplex PCR, and TCRdb kept only the in-frame ones, dropping some. The sample contains 600,000 to 750,000 clones, roughly 78% of which appear only once. Germline V gene sequence: CDR1 MNHEY, CDR2 SMNVEV (reference sequence). V lost 5 bases to trimming and J lost 0 bases, with 8 bases between them. This CDR3 has 15 amino acids. This clone came up a few times. At the DNA level, this CDR3 is encoded by other sequences in the same sample as well. This chain uses TRBV27 with TRBJ2-6, with a weak D call TRBD1 (6 bases). Sequenced input: memory CD4+ T cells sorted from blood. Specified subset: CD45RA-negative fraction. The clonotype was recovered from a woman between 25 and 40 years old in good health. The CDR3 is CASSRDNSGANVLTF. CDR3 nucleotide sequence: TGTGCCAGCAGTCGGGACAACTCTGGGGCCAACGTCCTGACTTTC.